The T cell receptor beta chain described here comes from a study of T-cell reconstitution after alpha-beta-depleted transplantation in children. This CDR3 region has 13 residues. Germline V lookup: CDR1 SEHNR, CDR2 FQNEAQ (reference sequence). The sample holds one count of this clonotype. Its cognate antigen is unknown. This may be a read error, as it is one base from a much larger clone. Researchers prepared the TCRbeta library using unique molecular identifiers, the study reports. TCRdb re-called the PCR reads with MiXCR, one entry per CDR3 protein. Here the sample spans about 300,000 distinct CDR3 sequences, over 9% being singletons. Study-wide results and limits: The authors attributed T-cell counts and diversity one year after transplant mostly to newly produced T cells.

The receptor's source is a boy younger than two with acute myeloid leukemia, due to receive a stem cell transplant. Here the sequenced sample was PBMCs, taken before TCRalphabeta/CD19-depleted stem cell transplant. The chain couples TRBV7-9 to TRBJ2-7; D is possibly TRBD1 or TRBD2 (6 bases each). This CDR3 is CASSKGGLYEQHF. For the CDR3, the DNA is TGTGCCAGCAGCAAGGGGGGACTCTACGAGCAGCACTTC.